This T cell receptor (beta chain) was recovered during a study of control samples from healthy donors and cancer patients. CDR1 and CDR2 from the germline V gene are SGHRS and YFSETQ. Unmatched junction bases numbered 14, after V lost 1 base and J lost 7 bases. The CDR3 covers 17 residues. This table comes from immunoSEQ multiplex PCR, and its TCRdb copy is limited to in-frame clones, with some not included. The data hold about 130,000 clones, with approximately 91% observed a single time. This chain joins TRBV5-1 and TRBJ2-1, with 7 bases identical to TRBD1. The sequence was collected from a man in his fifties in good health. Sequencing was done on a sample of blood. Here the CDR3 DNA reads TGCGCCAGCAGCTTGACGGCAGGGGGTTTGCGGAAAAATGAGCAGTTCTTC. This translates into CASSLTAGGLRKNEQFF.